The rows below give T cell receptor beta chains drawn from one sample of a study of cytotoxic CD8 clonotypes in ibrutinib-treated CLL. Sequencing was performed with immunoSEQ multiplex PCR; in TCRdb, only in-frame clones are kept and a portion is missing. Among more than 200,000 clones listed, 70% were seen once. The sequencing here drew on PBMCs, taken after 24 months of ibrutinib treatment. These receptors all stem from a human donor with chronic lymphocytic leukemia. Each CDR3 is given with its conserved first and last residue. Rows may omit the clone size; those that give it use once, few, many or a size class.

j_call v_call clone_size cdr3_aa
TRBJ2-1 TRBV5-4 . CASRWGTSGNDEQFF
TRBJ1-5 TRBV30 . CAWEPPRTGGFQPQHF
TRBJ2-7 TRBV18 . CASSPLPSYSYEQYF
TRBJ2-2 TRBV13 once CASSTTSGTHTGELFF
TRBJ2-7 TRBV28 once CASRTSGTSESYEQYF
TRBJ1-4 TRBV29-1 . CSVEDEREGEKLFF
TRBJ1-1 TRBV5-4 . CASSPHPMTGENTEAFF
TRBJ1-2 TRBV28 . CASSPYGGLNGYTF
TRBJ2-6 TRBV6-6 . CASSRLHSGANVLTF
TRBJ2-3 TRBV29-1 . CSVEFRATDTQYF
TRBJ2-1 TRBV29-1 . CSVEGQPLGNNEQFF
TRBJ1-5 TRBV7-2 . CASRKGQGGQPQHF
TRBJ1-5 TRBV2 few CASSGGLGDNQPQHF
TRBJ2-3 TRBV4-2 few CASGREYTDTQYF
TRBJ2-7 TRBV7-2 . CASSRTSGRAGEQYF
TRBJ2-7 TRBV18 . CASSLGQGAVEQYF
TRBJ2-5 TRBV9 . CASSPGGYQETQYF
TRBJ1-2 TRBV28 few CASAGYYGYTF
TRBJ2-5 TRBV7-2 . CASSTHRGETQYF
TRBJ2-7 TRBV7-2 . CASSRLAGPYEQYF
TRBJ2-3 TRBV15 . CATRTGTTTTDTQYF
TRBJ2-2 TRBV30 . CAWRGDQKTGELFF
TRBJ1-4 TRBV27 once CASSFELKGEKLFF
TRBJ2-3 TRBV19 . CASRTSGTDTQYF
TRBJ2-3 TRBV7-6 . CASSPLAGERADTQYF
TRBJ1-2 TRBV14 few CASRDGYGYTF
TRBJ2-5 TRBV11-2 . CASSPRSQETQYF
TRBJ2-7 TRBV28 . CASSLARTGPRYEQYF
TRBJ1-4 TRBV6-5 . CASSTQQGNEKLFF
TRBJ2-1 TRBV29-1 . CSVVGVAGDNEQFF
TRBJ2-3 TRBV7-9 . CASSQGDTQYF
TRBJ2-5 TRBV7-9 . CASSLRWEAGKTQYF
TRBJ1-1 TRBV6-5 . CASRKGQPGTEAFF
TRBJ2-1 TRBV6-5 . CASSRDSKQFF
TRBJ1-4 TRBV6-6 . CASSYQGATNEKLFF
TRBJ2-1 TRBV19 . CASSETGAGPYNEQFF
TRBJ2-1 TRBV27 . CASSLFFPSSYNEQFF
TRBJ2-5 TRBV4-2 . CASSQVQAGGSHQETQYF
TRBJ2-7 TRBV4-2 . CASSQDTQQKYEQYF
TRBJ2-2 TRBV30 . CAWSVGADNTGELFF
TRBJ1-5 TRBV7-9 . CASSILGAGDGQPQHF
TRBJ2-2 TRBV13 . CASSSGTGATGELFF
TRBJ2-7 TRBV5-4 . CASSGKDSNKGSSYEQYF
TRBJ2-5 TRBV4-1 . CASSWGSLETQYF
TRBJ2-5 TRBV7-8 once CASSTLAANQETQYF
TRBJ1-5 TRBV7-2 . CASSTQGNQPQHF
TRBJ2-7 TRBV19 . CASSLFQGRRYEQYF
TRBJ1-5 TRBV6-5 few CASSSGRVDQPQHF
TRBJ2-1 TRBV6-5 . CASRSGYNEQFF
TRBJ2-7 TRBV7-9 . CASAQDPPRVRYF
TRBJ1-2 TRBV2 . CASSGTGGNYGYTF
TRBJ1-2 TRBV6-6 . CASLTGGTTNYGYTF
TRBJ2-1 TRBV6-5 few CASRRFGGSYNEQFF
TRBJ2-5 TRBV6-5 once CASSYFGSSETQYF
TRBJ1-5 TRBV18 . CASSRTTGGPNQPQHF
TRBJ2-7 TRBV27 . CASSRSSGTLPYEQYF
TRBJ2-1 TRBV6-5 . CASSYFSGRINEQFF
TRBJ1-2 TRBV29-1 . CSVLSGGGGYTF
TRBJ2-7 TRBV6-1 . CASSESGPFYEQYF